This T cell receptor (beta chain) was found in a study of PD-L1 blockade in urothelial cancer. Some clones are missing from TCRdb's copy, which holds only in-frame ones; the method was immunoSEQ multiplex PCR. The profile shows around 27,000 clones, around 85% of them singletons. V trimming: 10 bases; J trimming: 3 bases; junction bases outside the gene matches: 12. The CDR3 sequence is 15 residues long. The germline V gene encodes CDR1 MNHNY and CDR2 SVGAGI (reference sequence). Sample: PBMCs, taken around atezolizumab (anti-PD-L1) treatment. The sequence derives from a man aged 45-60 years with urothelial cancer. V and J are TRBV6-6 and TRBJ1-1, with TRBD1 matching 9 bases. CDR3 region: CATSNRGRRDTEAFF. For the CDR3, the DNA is TGTGCCACCTCGAACAGGGGGCGCCGGGACACTGAAGCTTTCTTT.